These 7 T cell receptor beta chains share one sample of origin, sequenced in a study of CD8 T cells in Susac syndrome. The RNA, roughly 0.5 to 1 ug, was put through reverse transcription using random hexamers. MiXCR was run by TCRdb on the immunoSEQ multiplex PCR reads, yielding one entry per CDR3 protein. This table holds around 150,000 distinct CDR3 sequences, 85% to 95% found once. Sequences were obtained from CD4+ T cells from PBMCs. The receptor source for this set is a human donor with multiple sclerosis.

This chain uses TRBV20-1 with TRBJ1-5, with D uncertain. Trimming removed 1 base from V and 7 bases from J, with 14 bases in between. The length of the CDR3 is 14 residues. Germline CDR1 reads DFQATT; CDR2 reads SNEGSKA (reference sequence). CDR3 DNA sequence: TGCAGTGCTAGAGTTTCCTTAGCTGACCAGCCCCAGCATTTT. As protein: CSARVSLADQPQHF.

The genes are TRBV20-1 and TRBJ2-5; tentative D call: TRBD1 (5 bases). The germline V gene has CDR1 DFQATT and CDR2 SNEGSKA (reference sequence). This CDR3 has 15 amino acids. Trimming removed 0 bases from V and 0 bases from J, with 11 bases in between. In nucleotides, the CDR3 is TGCAGTGCTAGAGATCGGCAGGGCTACCAAGAGACCCAGTACTTC. The encoded protein is CSARDRQGYQETQYF.

The chain is built from TRBV20-1 and TRBJ1-6; 7 bases line up with TRBD1. CDR1 DFQATT and CDR2 SNEGSKA come from the germline V gene (reference sequence). This CDR3 spans 16 amino acids. J was trimmed by 5 bases and V by 3 bases; bases with no gene match: 10. The CDR3 DNA is TGCAGTGCTAGCCCCCTTGGGGACAGAGATAATTCACCCCTCCACTTT. Its protein is CSASPLGDRDNSPLHF.

This sequence joins TRBV20-1 and TRBJ2-6; D remains unclear. The germline CDR1 and CDR2 sequences are DFQATT and SNEGSKA (reference sequence). V lost 6 bases, J lost 4 bases, and 7 bases lay in between. This CDR3 is built from 12 residues. CDR3 DNA sequence: TGCAGTGCCAAGAAGGGGGCCAACGTCCTGACTTTC. This gives the protein CSAKKGANVLTF.

This sequence joins TRBV30 and TRBJ1-1; no clear D. Looked up from germline, CDR1 is GTSNPN and CDR2 is SVGIG (reference sequence). The CDR3 spans 12 residues. Between the trimmed V and J ends, which lost 3 bases and 7 bases, there was a span of 12 bases. Here the CDR3 DNA reads TGTGCCTGGAGCCCCTGGGTAGGTGAAGCTTTCTTT. Its translation is CAWSPWVGEAFF.

The genes are TRBV29-1 and TRBJ1-1, with 7 bases identical to TRBD1. Germline V gene data show CDR1 as SQVTM and CDR2 as ANQGSEA. With 4 bases clipped from V and 1 base from J, the junction kept 3 bases outside the gene matches. This CDR3 region has 13 residues. CDR3: CSVVQGTNTEAFF. In DNA form, the CDR3 reads TGCAGCGTTGTACAGGGGACGAACACTGAAGCTTTCTTT.

This chain connects TRBV5-1 to TRBJ1-2; the D is unclear. Trimming took off 5 bases at V and 0 bases at J, with 11 bases between the two ends. Germline loops: CDR1 SGHRS, CDR2 YFSETQ. The CDR3 extends over 14 amino acids. The CDR3 region has the DNA TGCGCCAGCAGATCGGAAGTAACTAACTATGGCTACACCTTC. Translating gives CASRSEVTNYGYTF.